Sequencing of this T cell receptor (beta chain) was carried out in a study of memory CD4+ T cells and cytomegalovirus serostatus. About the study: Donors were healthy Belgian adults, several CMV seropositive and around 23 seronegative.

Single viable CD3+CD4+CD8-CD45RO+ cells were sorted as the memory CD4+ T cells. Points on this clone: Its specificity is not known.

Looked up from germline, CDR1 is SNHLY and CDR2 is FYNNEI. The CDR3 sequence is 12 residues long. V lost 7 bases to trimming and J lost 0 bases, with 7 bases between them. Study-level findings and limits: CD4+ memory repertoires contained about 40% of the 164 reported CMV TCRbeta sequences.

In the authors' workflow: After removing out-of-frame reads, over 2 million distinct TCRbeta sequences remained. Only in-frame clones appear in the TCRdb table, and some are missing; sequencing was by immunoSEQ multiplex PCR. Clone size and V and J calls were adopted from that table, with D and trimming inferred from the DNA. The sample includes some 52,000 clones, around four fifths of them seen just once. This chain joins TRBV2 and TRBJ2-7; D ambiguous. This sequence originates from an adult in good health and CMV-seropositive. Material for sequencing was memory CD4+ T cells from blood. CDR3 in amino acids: CASKPSSYEQYF. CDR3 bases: TGTGCCAGCAAGCCTAGCTCCTACGAGCAGTACTTC. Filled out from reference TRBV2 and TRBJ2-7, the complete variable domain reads EPEVTQTPSHQVTQMGQEVILRCVPISNHLYFYWYRQILGQKVEFLVSFYNNEISEKSEIFDDQFSVERPDGSNFTLKIRSTKLEDSAMYFCASKPSSYEQYFGPGTRLTVT.